The 30 T cell receptor beta chains below come from one sample, sequenced in a study of Graves' ophthalmopathy and Graves' hyperthyroidism. Investigators amplified TCR beta CDR3 regions from RNA transcripts. HTBI primers were employed in first-round RT-PCR, then a second-round multiplex PCR followed. TCRdb reanalysed the multiplex PCR reads using MiXCR and keeps one entry per CDR3 protein. The sample contains about 160,000 distinct CDR3 sequences, more than 30% of which appear only once. Sequenced: peripheral blood. These TCRs come from a woman between 40 and 50 years old with Graves' ophthalmopathy.

This clonotype has ten or more counts. The rearrangement joins TRBV6-1 to TRBJ2-2; D may be TRBD2 (6 bases). This CDR3 contains 15 residues. The ends were cut back, 2 bases at V and 2 bases at J, with 9 bases in the middle. Per the germline V gene, CDR1 is MNHNS and CDR2 is SASEGT. The DNA of the CDR3 is TGTGCCAGCAGTGAATGGGGACTTAACACCGGGGAGCTGTTTTTT. Translating gives CASSEWGLNTGELFF.

This clonotype was recorded at least ten times. This chain links TRBV30 with TRBJ1-1; the match to TRBD1 covers 9 bases. CDR1 and CDR2 (germline): GTSNPN, SVGIG (reference sequence). With V trimmed by 3 bases and J by 0 bases, 2 bases remained unmatched. This CDR3 has 14 amino acids. CDR3 sequence (DNA): TGTGCCTGGAGGGGGACAGGGTTGAACACTGAAGCTTTCTTT. This sequence encodes CAWRGTGLNTEAFF.

CDR3 loop: CSASQSETQYF. For the CDR3, the DNA is TGCAGTGCTAGCCAGAGTGAGACCCAGTACTTC. This sequence joins TRBV20-1 and TRBJ2-5; D uncertain. The CDR3 runs 11 residues. The germline V gene encodes CDR1 DFQATT and CDR2 SNEGSKA (reference sequence). V was pared by 3 bases and J by 5 bases, with 7 bases between.

This clonotype came up many times. The gene calls are TRBV6-2 or TRBV6-3 and TRBJ2-7; tentatively, D is TRBD1 (5 bases). The CDR3 runs to 12 residues. The V gene lost 8 bases and the J gene lost 4 bases, with 12 bases spanning the gap. Germline loops: CDR1 MNHEY, CDR2 SVGEGT. The CDR3 DNA reads TGTGCCAGCTCTAGGGGTAATTACGAGCAGTACTTC. Translation: CASSRGNYEQYF.

This clonotype turned up a few times. The chain joins TRBV12-3 or TRBV12-4 to TRBJ2-3, with 8 bases fitting TRBD2. This CDR3 spans 16 amino acids. V dropped 6 bases and J dropped 2; count of bases not matched to a gene: 10. In DNA form, the CDR3 reads TGTGCCAGCAGCGCGAGCGGGGGCACGTTCACAGATACGCAGTATTTT. Amino acid sequence: CASSASGGTFTDTQYF.

This chain joins TRBV6-2 or TRBV6-3 and TRBJ1-1; D is possibly TRBD1 (6 bases). The CDR3 loop spans 14 amino acids. Germline V gives CDR1 MNHEY, CDR2 SVGEGT. Trimming shortened V by 4 bases and J by 1 base, and 10 bases separated the two germline ends. This CDR3 is CASSSRQANTEAFF. Written as DNA, the CDR3 is TGTGCCAGCAGTTCCCGACAGGCGAACACTGAAGCTTTCTTT.

This clonotype has a count of ten or more. The chain is built from TRBV6-2 or TRBV6-3 and TRBJ1-5, with D tentatively TRBD1 (6 bases). Trimming cost V 4 bases and J 0 bases, with 10 bases left between them. This CDR3 has 15 amino acids. The germline gives CDR1 MNHEY, CDR2 SVGEGT. In DNA form, the CDR3 reads TGTGCCAGCAGTTGGGACAAAGTTAGCAATCAGCCCCAGCATTTT. Translation gives CASSWDKVSNQPQHF.

In its sample, this clonotype was seen many times. This chain links TRBV6-2 or TRBV6-3 with TRBJ1-1; TRBD1 is a possible D gene (6 bases). The V end lost 1 base, the J end lost 4 bases, and 13 bases lay between the germline ends. Germline assignment: CDR1 MNHEY and CDR2 SVGEGT. The CDR3 covers 15 residues. CDR3 DNA: TGTGCCAGCAGTTACTGGACAGCTCGAGGCACTGAAGCTTTCTTT. This codes for CASSYWTARGTEAFF.

This clonotype was found many times. The V gene is TRBV18, the J gene TRBJ1-5; D remains unclear. CDR3 length: 14 residues. V was cut by 2 bases and J by 7 bases, with 12 bases left in between. Per the germline V gene, CDR1 is KGHSH and CDR2 is LQKENI. The CDR3 region is CASSPTGSVQPQHF. CDR3 in DNA: TGTGCCAGCTCACCAACCGGGAGTGTGCAGCCCCAGCATTTT.

Points on this clonotype: At one end, the junction sequence differs from germline, possibly due to a read error. CDR3 protein: CASSLGQSEQPQHF. The CDR3 DNA follows: TGCGCCAGCAGCTTGGGACAGTCTGAACAGCCCCAGCATTTT. The chain recombines TRBV6-1 with TRBJ1-5; 7 positions match TRBD1. The CDR3 runs 14 residues. CDR1 is MNHNS and CDR2 is SASEGT in the germline V gene.

This clonotype occurred once. This chain connects TRBV12-3 or TRBV12-4 to TRBJ2-5, with TRBD2 identical over 8 bases. Trimming removed 8 bases from V and 1 base from J; junction bases left unmatched: 9. The CDR3 loop spans 15 amino acids. This chain's CDR3 is CASGRGLGGQETQYF. The CDR3 coding sequence is TGTGCCAGCGGGAGGGGACTAGGGGGCCAAGAGACCCAGTACTTC.

In its sample, this clonotype was seen a few times. The gene calls are TRBV6-1 and TRBJ2-2; the D is unclear. Germline assignment: CDR1 MNHNS and CDR2 SASEGT. The CDR3 loop spans 14 amino acids. V gave up 7 bases and J gave up 0 bases, with 9 bases separating them. Here the CDR3 DNA reads TGTGCCAGCATACGCCAACCGAACACCGGGGAGCTGTTTTTT. Translated, it gives CASIRQPNTGELFF.

This chain joins TRBV6-1 and TRBJ1-1; D unresolved. The CDR3 extends over 10 amino acids. Germline loops: CDR1 MNHNS, CDR2 SASEGT. Trimming shortened V by 8 bases and J by 8 bases, and 9 bases separated the two germline ends. The chain's CDR3 is CASVALEAFF. Here the CDR3 DNA reads TGTGCCAGCGTCGCCTTGGAAGCTTTCTTT.

The sample holds many counts of this clonotype. V gene TRBV11-1 combines with J gene TRBJ2-7, with 8 bases lining up with TRBD1. Germline CDR1 is SGHAT and CDR2 is FQDESV (reference sequence). V lost 6 bases to trimming and J lost 5 bases; unmatched junction nucleotides: 6. This CDR3 comprises 13 residues. The CDR3 region is CASSRQGLNEQYF. CDR3 coding DNA: TGTGCCAGCAGTCGACAGGGGCTCAACGAGCAGTACTTC.

The table lists this clonotype with a count of one. The CDR3 sequence is CASSLHRGGQETQYF. The CDR3 nucleotides read TGTGCCAGCAGTCTACACAGGGGTGGCCAAGAGACCCAGTACTTC. The gene calls are TRBV6-5 and TRBJ2-5; 7 bases match TRBD1. The CDR3 extends over 15 amino acids. The germline gives CDR1 MNHEY, CDR2 SVGAGI. Losses at the gene ends were 5 bases for V and 1 base for J; bases not matched to a gene: 7.

As concerns this clonotype: An end of the junction differs from the germline gene, which may be a read error. The J gene is TRBJ1-1, the V gene TRBV4-1, with 8 positions matching TRBD1. Germline CDR1 MGHRA, CDR2 YSYEKL. The CDR3 runs 15 residues. The CDR3 is CASSWDRLRGTEAFF. The DNA for the CDR3 is TGTGCCAGCAGCTGGGACAGGCTAAGAGGCACTGAAGCTTTCTTT.

This clonotype has ten or more counts. CDR3 bases: TGTGCTAGTGGTTTGGAGGCAGACACTGAAGCTTTCTTT. It yields the protein CASGLEADTEAFF. The rearrangement links TRBV12-5 to TRBJ1-1; D is uncertain. CDR1 LGHNT and CDR2 FRNRAP come from the germline V gene. V was clipped by 1 base and J by 3 bases, with 6 bases between them. The CDR3 sequence is 13 residues long.

With respect to this clonotype: The germline gene is not matched at one end of the junction; a read error may be the cause. The chain joins TRBV7-2 to TRBJ1-6; D not resolved. The CDR3 is made up of 16 amino acids. CDR1 and CDR2 (germline): SGHTA, FQGNSA. CDR3: CASSQVGRADNSPLHF. DNA of the CDR3: TGCGCCAGCAGCCAAGTGGGGAGGGCGGATAATTCACCCCTCCACTTT.

This clonotype was picked up one time. The V and J genes are TRBV28 and TRBJ2-6; no definite D call. Trimming cost V 6 bases and J 1 base, with 10 bases left between them. The CDR3 is 15 amino acids. Germline CDR1 MDHEN, CDR2 SYDVKM. This CDR3 reads CASRPGGSGANVLTF. In DNA, the CDR3 is TGTGCCAGCAGGCCCGGTGGGTCTGGGGCCAACGTCCTGACTTTC.

This clonotype appeared once. The chain joins TRBV6-1 to TRBJ1-2, with 9 bases fitting TRBD1. Germline lookup yields CDR1 MNHNS and CDR2 SASEGT. The ends lost 6 bases at V and 7 bases at J; junction bases unmatched: 6. CDR3 length: 13 amino acids. CDR3 DNA: TGTGCCAGCAGATTCGGGACAGGGATTGGCTACACCTTC. This sequence encodes CASRFGTGIGYTF.

The rearrangement joins TRBV28 to TRBJ1-5; D uncertain. The CDR3 is made up of 13 amino acids. Germline CDR1 MDHEN, CDR2 SYDVKM. The ends were cut back, 2 bases at V and 4 bases at J, with 6 bases in the middle. CDR3 sequence: CASSLQSNQPQHF. In DNA form, the CDR3 reads TGTGCCAGCAGTTTACAGTCTAATCAGCCCCAGCATTTT.

In nucleotides, the CDR3 is TGTGCCAGCAGTTTTTCAAGGCAGGGGGCAGGGGAGACCCAGTACTTC. Its translation: CASSFSRQGAGETQYF. J is TRBJ2-5 and V is TRBV28, with TRBD1 identical over 8 bases. J gave up 5 bases and V 3 bases, and 11 bases lay outside the gene matches. The length of the CDR3 is 16 residues. Germline values: CDR1 MDHEN, CDR2 SYDVKM.

In its sample, this clonotype was seen many times. V usage is TRBV29-1 and J usage is TRBJ2-5, with a possible D match to TRBD2 (6 bases). The CDR3 consists of 13 residues. Germline CDR1 is SQVTM and CDR2 is ANQGSEA. The V and J ends lost 3 bases and 3 bases respectively, with 11 bases between them. CDR3 DNA: TGCAGCGTTGATGACGGGAGTGAAGAGACCCAGTACTTC. Its protein product is CSVDDGSEETQYF.

This clonotype was seen many times. The chain recombines TRBV5-1 with TRBJ1-2; TRBD1 might be the D (5 bases). This CDR3 is built from 14 residues. Trimming removed 2 bases at V and 2 bases at J, with 10 bases between. CDR1 and CDR2 (germline): SGHRS, YFSETQ. CDR3 residues: CASSFGAGNYGYTF. In DNA form, the CDR3 reads TGCGCCAGCAGCTTTGGGGCGGGCAACTATGGCTACACCTTC. The variable domain in full, with the rest retrieved from reference TRBV5-1 and TRBJ1-2, is KAGVTQTPRYLIKTRGQQVTLSCSPISGHRSVSWYQQTPGQGLQFLFEYFSETQRNKGNFPGRFSGRQFSNSRSEMNVSTLELGDSALYLCASSFGAGNYGYTFGSGTRLTVV.

The genes are TRBV7-2 and TRBJ2-2; 7 bases agree with TRBD1. V lost 5 bases and J lost 7; bases outside the gene matches: 4. The CDR3 length is 13 residues. Germline V gene sequence: CDR1 SGHTA, CDR2 FQGNSA. The CDR3: CASSIGTVGELFF. The DNA for the CDR3 is TGTGCCAGCAGCATCGGGACAGTCGGGGAGCTGTTTTTT.

The chain employs TRBV29-1 and TRBJ2-5, with 9 bases identical to TRBD1. CDR1 is SQVTM and CDR2 is ANQGSEA in the germline V gene. Losses at the gene ends were 7 bases for V and 4 bases for J; bases not matched to a gene: 4. This CDR3 comprises 12 residues. The CDR3 region has the DNA TGCAGCGCCGAGGACAGGGGAGAGACCCAGTACTTC. Protein product: CSAEDRGETQYF.

This clonotype was seen many times. The chain has TRBV7-9 and TRBJ1-3, with unresolved D. Germline CDR1 reads SEHNR; CDR2 reads FQNEAQ (reference sequence). The CDR3 runs 15 residues. Trimming pared 5 bases from V and 1 base from J, leaving 12 bases between. CDR3 coding DNA: TGTGCCAGCAGCCATGACGATAGATCTGGAAACACCATATATTTT. It specifies CASSHDDRSGNTIYF.

There are many counts of this clonotype. The V and J genes are TRBV28 and TRBJ1-2; TRBD1 is a possible D gene (6 bases). The germline CDR1 and CDR2 sequences are MDHEN and SYDVKM. Trimming left V 3 bases short and J 8 bases short, with 25 bases between. CDR3 length: 17 amino acids. CDR3 region: CASSLINNSGGRKGYTF. Written as DNA, the CDR3 is TGTGCCAGCAGTTTGATTAATAATTCCGGGGGGCGAAAAGGCTACACCTTC.

This clonotype was observed many times. This CDR3 reads CASSPAPQGQETQYF. DNA of the CDR3: TGTGCCAGCAGCCCCGCCCCACAGGGCCAAGAGACCCAGTACTTC. The V gene is TRBV4-2, the J gene TRBJ2-5, with a weak D call TRBD1 (6 bases). From germline, CDR1 is LGHNA and CDR2 YNFKEQ. Trimming took off 4 bases at V and 1 base at J, with 13 bases between the two ends. The CDR3 loop spans 15 amino acids.

The table lists this clonotype with many counts. This rearrangement joins TRBV7-2 to TRBJ2-5, with 14 nucleotides matching TRBD2. The CDR3 loop spans 16 amino acids. Germline assignment: CDR1 SGHTA and CDR2 FQGNSA. Losses at the gene ends were 5 bases for V and 5 bases for J; bases not matched to a gene: 7. The CDR3 region is CASSTTSGRAGETQYF. The CDR3 DNA sequence: TGTGCCAGCAGCACGACTAGCGGGAGGGCCGGTGAGACCCAGTACTTC.